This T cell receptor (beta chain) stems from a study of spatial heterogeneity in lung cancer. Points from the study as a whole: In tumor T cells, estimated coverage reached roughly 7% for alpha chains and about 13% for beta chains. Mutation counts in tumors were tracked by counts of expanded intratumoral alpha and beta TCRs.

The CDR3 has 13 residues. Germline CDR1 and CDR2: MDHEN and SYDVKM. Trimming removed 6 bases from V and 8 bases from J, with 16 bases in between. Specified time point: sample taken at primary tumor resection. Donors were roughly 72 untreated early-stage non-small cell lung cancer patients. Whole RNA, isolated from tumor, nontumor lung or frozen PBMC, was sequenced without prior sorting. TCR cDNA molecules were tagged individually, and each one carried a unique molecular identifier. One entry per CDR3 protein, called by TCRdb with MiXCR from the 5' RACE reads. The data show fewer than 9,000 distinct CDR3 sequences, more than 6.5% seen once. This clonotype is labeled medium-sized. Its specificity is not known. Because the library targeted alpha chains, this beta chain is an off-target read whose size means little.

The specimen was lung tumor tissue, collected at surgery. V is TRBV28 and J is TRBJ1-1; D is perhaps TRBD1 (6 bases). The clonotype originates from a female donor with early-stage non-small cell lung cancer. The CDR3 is CASSLQGRGEAFF. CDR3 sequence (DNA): TGTGCCAGCAGCTTACAGGGCAGGGGCGAAGCTTTCTTT.